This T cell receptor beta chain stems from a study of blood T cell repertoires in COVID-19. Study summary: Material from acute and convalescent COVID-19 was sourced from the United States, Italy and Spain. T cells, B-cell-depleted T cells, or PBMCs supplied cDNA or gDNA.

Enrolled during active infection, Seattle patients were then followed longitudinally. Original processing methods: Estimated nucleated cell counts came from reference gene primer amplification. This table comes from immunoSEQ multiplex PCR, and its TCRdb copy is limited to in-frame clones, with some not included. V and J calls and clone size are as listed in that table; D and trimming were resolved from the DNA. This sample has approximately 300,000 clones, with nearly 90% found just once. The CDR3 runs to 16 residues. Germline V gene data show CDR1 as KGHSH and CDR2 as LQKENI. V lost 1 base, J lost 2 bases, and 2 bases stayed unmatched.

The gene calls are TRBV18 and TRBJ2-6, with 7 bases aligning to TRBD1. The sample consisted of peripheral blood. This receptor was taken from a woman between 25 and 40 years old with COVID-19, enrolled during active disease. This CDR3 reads CASSPQGATGANVLTF. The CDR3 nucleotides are TGTGCCAGCTCACCACAGGGGGCGACTGGGGCCAACGTCCTGACTTTC.